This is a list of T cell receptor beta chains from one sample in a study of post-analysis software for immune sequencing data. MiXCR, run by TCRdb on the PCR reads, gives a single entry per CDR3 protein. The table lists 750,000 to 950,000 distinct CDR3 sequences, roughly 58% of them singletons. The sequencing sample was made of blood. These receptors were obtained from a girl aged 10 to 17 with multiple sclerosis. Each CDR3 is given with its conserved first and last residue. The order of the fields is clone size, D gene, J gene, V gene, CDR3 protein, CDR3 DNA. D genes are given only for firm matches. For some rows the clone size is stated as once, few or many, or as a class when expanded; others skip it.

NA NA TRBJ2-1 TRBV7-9 CASSSTNGGHNEQFF TGTGCCAGCAGCTCGACTAACGGCGGACACAATGAGCAGTTCTTC
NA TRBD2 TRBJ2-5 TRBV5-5 CASSLLELAGGKQETQYF TGTGCCAGCAGCTTGTTAGAACTAGCGGGGGGAAAACAAGAGACCCAGTACTTC
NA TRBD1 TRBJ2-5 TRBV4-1 CASSPGQPQETRYF TGCGCCAGCAGCCCGGGACAGCCCCAAGAGACCCGGTACTTC
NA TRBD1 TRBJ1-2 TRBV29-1 CSVEPRQGYYGHTF TGCAGCGTCGAGCCTCGACAGGGCTACTATGGCCACACCTTC
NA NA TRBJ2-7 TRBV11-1 CASSLSLSRDFYEQYF TGTGCCAGCAGCTTATCTCTATCCCGGGACTTCTACGAGCAGTACTTC
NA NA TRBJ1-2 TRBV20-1 CSARDPAAGHYGYTF TGCAGTGCTAGAGATCCCGCCGCCGGACACTATGGCTACACCTTC
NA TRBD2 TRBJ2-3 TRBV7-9 CASSLQGTRSDTQYF TGTGCCAGCAGCTTACAGGGGACTAGATCGGATACGCAGTATTTT
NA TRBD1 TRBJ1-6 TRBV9 CASSAGTDLGLPLHF TGTGCCAGCAGCGCCGGGACAGATCTCGGGTTACCCCTCCACTTT
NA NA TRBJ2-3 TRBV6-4 CASTGIGFRGADTQYF TGTGCCAGCACCGGTATAGGGTTTCGAGGGGCAGATACGCAGTATTTT
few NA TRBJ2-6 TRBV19 CASRYTAGANVLTF TGTGCCAGTAGGTACACGGCTGGGGCCAACGTCCTGACTTTC
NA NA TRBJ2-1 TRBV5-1 CASSFTSDNEQFF TGCGCCAGCTCCTTTACCTCGGACAATGAGCAGTTCTTC
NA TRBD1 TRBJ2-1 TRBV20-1 CSARTRDREINEQFF TGCAGTGCTAGGACCCGGGACAGGGAAATTAATGAGCAGTTCTTC
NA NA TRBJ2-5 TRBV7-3 CASSPSFGETQYF TGTGCCAGCAGCCCCTCATTTGGGGAGACCCAGTACTTC
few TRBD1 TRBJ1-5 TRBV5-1 CASSSDRVLYQPQHF TGCGCCAGCAGCTCGGACAGGGTTCTATATCAGCCCCAGCATTTT
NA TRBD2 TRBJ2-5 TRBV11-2 CASSAQLAGGPETQYF TGTGCCAGCAGCGCCCAACTAGCGGGGGGTCCGGAGACCCAGTACTTC
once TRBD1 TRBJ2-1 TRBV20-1 CSARTGTGSTTGTNEQFF TGCAGTGCTAGAACCGGGACAGGGAGTACAACGGGGACAAATGAGCAGTTCTTC
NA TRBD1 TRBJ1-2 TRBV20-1 CSARAGQANGYTF TGCAGTGCTAGAGCTGGACAGGCGAATGGCTACACCTTC
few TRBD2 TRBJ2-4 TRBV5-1 CASSPRVASGSTEQYF TGCGCCAGCAGCCCGCGTGTGGCTAGCGGGAGTACGGAGCAGTACTTC
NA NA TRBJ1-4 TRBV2 CASSTTKTRPNEKLFF TGTGCCAGCAGTACTACTAAGACAAGGCCTAATGAAAAACTGTTTTTT
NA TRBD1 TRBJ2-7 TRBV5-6 CAGYASGQGNYEQYF TGTGCCGGATACGCTTCGGGACAGGGGAATTACGAGCAGTACTTC
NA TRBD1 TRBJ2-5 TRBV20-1 CSPDRGLEQYF TGCAGTCCCGACAGGGGGCTTGAGCAGTACTTC
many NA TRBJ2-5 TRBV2 CASSRDNQETQYF TGTGCCAGCAGTCGGGACAACCAAGAGACCCAGTACTTC
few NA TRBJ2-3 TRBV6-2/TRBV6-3 CASSYSSGEWGFYSTDTQYF TGTGCCAGCAGTTACTCGAGTGGTGAATGGGGGTTCTATAGCACAGATACGCAGTATTTT
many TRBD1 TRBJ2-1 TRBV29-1 CSLRQGAMYEQFF TGCAGCTTAAGACAGGGGGCGATGTACGAGCAGTTCTTC
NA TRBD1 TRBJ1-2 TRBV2 CASSEANRGYGYTF TGTGCCAGCAGTGAAGCGAACAGGGGTTATGGCTACACCTTC
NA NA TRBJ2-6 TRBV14 CASSPKFGLSGANVLTF TGTGCCAGCAGCCCCAAGTTTGGACTGTCTGGGGCCAACGTCCTGACTTTC
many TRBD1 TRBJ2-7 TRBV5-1 CASSRDRAYEQYF TGCGCCAGCAGCCGGGACAGGGCCTACGAGCAGTACTTC
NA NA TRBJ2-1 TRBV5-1 CASSLVGGSYNEQFF TGCGCCAGCAGCTTGGTGGGGGGCTCCTACAATGAGCAGTTCTTC
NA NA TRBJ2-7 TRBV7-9 CASSLDPGAGEQYF TGTGCCAGCAGCTTAGATCCGGGGGCAGGCGAGCAGTACTTC
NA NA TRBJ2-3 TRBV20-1 CSARDLRRGNTDTQYF TGCAGTGCTAGAGATTTGAGGAGGGGGAACACAGATACGCAGTATTTT
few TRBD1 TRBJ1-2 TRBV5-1 CASSLGQGVSGYTF TGCGCCAGCAGCCTGGGACAGGGGGTCTCTGGCTACACCTTC
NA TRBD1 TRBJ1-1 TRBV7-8 CASSGRTGWAEAFF TGTGCCAGCAGTGGACGGACAGGGTGGGCTGAAGCTTTCTTT
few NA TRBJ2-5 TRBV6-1 CASSPGPASETQYF TGTGCCAGCAGTCCGGGACCAGCTTCGGAGACCCAGTACTTC